A selection of T cell receptor beta chains follows, all from one sample in a study of T cell responses to AZD1222 COVID-19 vaccine. The protocol was immunoSEQ multiplex PCR, while the TCRdb copy is restricted to in-frame clones and leaves out a portion. The profile shows 100,000 to 150,000 clones, over 75% of them singletons. This material consisted of peripheral blood, taken on day 0 of AZD1222 vaccination. The receptors shown here come from an adult in good health. Each CDR3 is given with its conserved first and last residue. The D gene is left open where the match is weak. Where a row states a size, it is once, few, many or the class of an expanded clone; other rows omit it.

j_call: TRBJ2-3
d_call: TRBD2
clone_size: NA
v_call: TRBV5-8
cdr3_nt: TGTGCCAGCAGCTTATTGACTAGCGGGAGCACAGATACGCAGTATTTT
cdr3_aa: CASSLLTSGSTDTQYF

j_call: TRBJ1-5
d_call: NA
clone_size: NA
v_call: TRBV2
cdr3_nt: TGTGCCAGCAGTGAGGGGTCGGATAGCAATCAGCCCCAGCATTTT
cdr3_aa: CASSEGSDSNQPQHF

j_call: TRBJ2-7
d_call: NA
clone_size: NA
v_call: TRBV28
cdr3_nt: TGTGCCAGCAGTGGTTCAGGCGTTGAGCAGTACTTC
cdr3_aa: CASSGSGVEQYF

j_call: TRBJ2-2
d_call: TRBD1
clone_size: NA
v_call: TRBV3-1/TRBV3-2
cdr3_nt: TGTGCCAGCAGCAGACAGGGGGCTGGAGGGGAGCTGTTTTTT
cdr3_aa: CASSRQGAGGELFF

j_call: TRBJ1-5
d_call: TRBD1
clone_size: NA
v_call: TRBV13
cdr3_nt: TGTGCCAGCAGCCTTACCCGACAGGGGAATCAGCCCCAGCATTTT
cdr3_aa: CASSLTRQGNQPQHF

j_call: TRBJ1-1
d_call: TRBD1
clone_size: NA
v_call: TRBV7-9
cdr3_nt: TGTGCCAGCAGCTTGACAGGGGTTGGAGCTTTCTTT
cdr3_aa: CASSLTGVGAFF

j_call: TRBJ1-6
d_call: NA
clone_size: once
v_call: TRBV30
cdr3_nt: TGTGCCTGGAGTGTATTAGGGTTTAATTCACCCCTCCACTTT
cdr3_aa: CAWSVLGFNSPLHF

j_call: TRBJ2-2
d_call: TRBD1
clone_size: NA
v_call: TRBV18
cdr3_nt: TGTGCCAGCTCACCATACGGGACAGGTTTGACCGGGGAGCTGTTTTTT
cdr3_aa: CASSPYGTGLTGELFF

j_call: TRBJ2-5
d_call: NA
clone_size: few
v_call: TRBV6-5
cdr3_nt: TGTGCCAGCAGATTAGAGACCTCTGGAGTAGAGACCCAGTACTTC
cdr3_aa: CASRLETSGVETQYF

j_call: TRBJ2-5
d_call: NA
clone_size: NA
v_call: TRBV15
cdr3_nt: TGTGCCACCAGCAAGGGGAAAGAGACCCAGTACTTC
cdr3_aa: CATSKGKETQYF

j_call: TRBJ2-1
d_call: NA
clone_size: NA
v_call: TRBV10-3
cdr3_nt: TGTGCCATCAGTGAGTCGGGGGATGAGCAGTTCTTC
cdr3_aa: CAISESGDEQFF

j_call: TRBJ1-6
d_call: TRBD1
clone_size: NA
v_call: TRBV24-1
cdr3_nt: TGTGCCACCAGTGATTTGGATAACCCCGGGACAGTTTCCAATTCACCCCTCCACTTT
cdr3_aa: CATSDLDNPGTVSNSPLHF

j_call: TRBJ1-1
d_call: NA
clone_size: NA
v_call: TRBV19
cdr3_nt: TGTGCCAGTAGTATGGCAGTGTTCACTGAAGCTTTCTTT
cdr3_aa: CASSMAVFTEAFF

j_call: TRBJ1-5
d_call: NA
clone_size: NA
v_call: TRBV7-2
cdr3_nt: TGTGCCAGCAGCCGTCAGGAGAGTCAGCCCCAGCATTTT
cdr3_aa: CASSRQESQPQHF

j_call: TRBJ2-2
d_call: NA
clone_size: once
v_call: TRBV7-2
cdr3_nt: TGTGCCAGCAGCCACCAAGTTTTGGATGCCGGGGAGCTGTTTTTT
cdr3_aa: CASSHQVLDAGELFF

j_call: TRBJ2-1
d_call: TRBD2
clone_size: NA
v_call: TRBV7-3
cdr3_nt: TGTGCCAGCAGCTTAACCCCTAGCGGGAGCTACAATGAGCAGTTCTTC
cdr3_aa: CASSLTPSGSYNEQFF

j_call: TRBJ2-7
d_call: NA
clone_size: NA
v_call: TRBV11-3
cdr3_nt: TGTGCCAGCAGCTTGGGACTGGGCGGTTCCTACGAGCAGTACTTC
cdr3_aa: CASSLGLGGSYEQYF

j_call: TRBJ2-1
d_call: NA
clone_size: once
v_call: TRBV11-3
cdr3_nt: TGTGCCAGCAGCTTAGAAGGACTCCCCTCCAATGAGCAGTTCTTC
cdr3_aa: CASSLEGLPSNEQFF

j_call: TRBJ1-5
d_call: NA
clone_size: NA
v_call: TRBV10-3
cdr3_nt: TGTGCCATCAGTGATCCGGACAGACGCAATCAGCCCCAGCATTTT
cdr3_aa: CAISDPDRRNQPQHF

j_call: TRBJ2-4
d_call: NA
clone_size: NA
v_call: TRBV11-3
cdr3_nt: TGTGCCAGCAGCTCCCGCAGGGGTGGGGACATTCAGTACTTC
cdr3_aa: CASSSRRGGDIQYF

j_call: TRBJ1-2
d_call: NA
clone_size: NA
v_call: TRBV19
cdr3_nt: TGTGCCAGTGGGGCTCGGGGAGGGGGAGACTATGGCTACACCTTC
cdr3_aa: CASGARGGGDYGYTF

j_call: TRBJ1-3
d_call: NA
clone_size: NA
v_call: TRBV25-1
cdr3_nt: TGTGCCAGTTCATTCCCAGGTACTGGAAACACCATATATTTT
cdr3_aa: CASSFPGTGNTIYF

j_call: TRBJ1-2
d_call: NA
clone_size: NA
v_call: TRBV16
cdr3_nt: TGTGCCAGCAGCCAATCACTAGGGGGACCTCTTTATGGCTACACCTTC
cdr3_aa: CASSQSLGGPLYGYTF

j_call: TRBJ1-3
d_call: TRBD1
clone_size: NA
v_call: TRBV19
cdr3_nt: TGTGCCAGTAGTCTCACCGGGACAGGGGGCTTTGGAAACACCATATATTTT
cdr3_aa: CASSLTGTGGFGNTIYF

j_call: TRBJ2-7
d_call: NA
clone_size: NA
v_call: TRBV7-9
cdr3_nt: TGTGCCAGCAGCTTAACTGAGGGCGCGTACGAGCAGTACTTC
cdr3_aa: CASSLTEGAYEQYF

j_call: TRBJ1-6
d_call: NA
clone_size: NA
v_call: TRBV7-2
cdr3_nt: TGTGCCAGCAGCTACGGGCACAATAGGGGACTCTATAATTCACCCCTCCACTTT
cdr3_aa: CASSYGHNRGLYNSPLHF

j_call: TRBJ1-1
d_call: NA
clone_size: few
v_call: TRBV10-1
cdr3_nt: TGCGCCAGCAGTGAGACCGGGGTAGATGACACTGAAGCTTTCTTT
cdr3_aa: CASSETGVDDTEAFF

j_call: TRBJ1-1
d_call: NA
clone_size: NA
v_call: TRBV6-1
cdr3_nt: TGTGCCAGCAGTGAAGCTTCGGGCCGGACTCTTAAAGGTGAAGCTTTCTTT
cdr3_aa: CASSEASGRTLKGEAFF

j_call: TRBJ2-5
d_call: NA
clone_size: once
v_call: TRBV5-1
cdr3_nt: TGCGCCAGCAGCCCACTGGCAGGGAGGCAGGAGACCCAGTACTTC
cdr3_aa: CASSPLAGRQETQYF

j_call: TRBJ2-3
d_call: TRBD2
clone_size: NA
v_call: TRBV19
cdr3_nt: TGTGCCAGTAGTAAGGGACTAGCGGGAGCCACAGATACGCAGTATTTT
cdr3_aa: CASSKGLAGATDTQYF

j_call: TRBJ2-7
d_call: TRBD2
clone_size: few
v_call: TRBV6-5
cdr3_nt: TGTGCCAGTGGGACTAGCGGGAGGTCCTCCTACGAGCAGTACTTC
cdr3_aa: CASGTSGRSSYEQYF

j_call: TRBJ2-1
d_call: TRBD2
clone_size: NA
v_call: TRBV29-1
cdr3_nt: TGCAGCGTTGAAGACGGGCGCGGGAGTCGATACAATGAGCAGTTCTTC
cdr3_aa: CSVEDGRGSRYNEQFF

j_call: TRBJ1-5
d_call: NA
clone_size: NA
v_call: TRBV6-2/TRBV6-3
cdr3_nt: TGTGCCAGCAGTTTTGGGGATCAGCCCCAGCATTTT
cdr3_aa: CASSFGDQPQHF

j_call: TRBJ2-7
d_call: TRBD2
clone_size: NA
v_call: TRBV6-2/TRBV6-3
cdr3_nt: TGTGCCAGCAGCCCCCGGGCGAATAGCGGGAGGTCCGAGCAGTACTTC
cdr3_aa: CASSPRANSGRSEQYF

j_call: TRBJ2-3
d_call: NA
clone_size: NA
v_call: TRBV3-1/TRBV3-2
cdr3_nt: TGTGCCAGCAGCTTCAATCCCGGAACCTACACAGATACGCAGTATTTT
cdr3_aa: CASSFNPGTYTDTQYF

j_call: TRBJ2-1
d_call: TRBD2
clone_size: NA
v_call: TRBV19
cdr3_nt: TGTGCCAGTAGTCTTTTCTCTAGCGGGGGCGAGCAGTTCTTC
cdr3_aa: CASSLFSSGGEQFF

j_call: TRBJ1-1
d_call: NA
clone_size: NA
v_call: TRBV5-8
cdr3_nt: TGTGCCAGCAGCTTGAGGTGGACAAGACCTGGTGGCACTGAAGCTTTCTTT
cdr3_aa: CASSLRWTRPGGTEAFF